These 22 T cell receptor beta chains were all obtained from the same sample, sequenced in a study of blood T cells in healthy people across ages. For the second PCR, which ran for about 6 to 11 cycles, a sample-barcoded 5' primer and a J-beta primer mix were used. One entry per CDR3 protein results from TCRdb running MiXCR on the 5' RACE reads. This table holds 650,000 to 1,000,000 distinct CDR3 sequences, about 36% found once. Specimen: blood. All receptors come from a young man in good health.

To note about this clonotype: A read error may be the cause here, since a much bigger clone is one base away. The J gene is TRBJ2-1, the V gene TRBV7-2, with 13 bases aligning to TRBD2. The germline CDR1 and CDR2 sequences are SGHTA and FQGNSA. The CDR3 is 15 amino acids. CDR3: CASSPTSGGGYEHFF. In DNA form, the CDR3 reads TGTGCCAGCAGCCCAACTAGCGGGGGGGGCTATGAGCATTTCTTC.

The J gene is TRBJ1-5, the V gene TRBV2; 8 nucleotides line up with TRBD1. The J segment lost 5 bases and the V segment lost 6 bases, leaving 6 bases of the junction unmatched. Germline-derived CDR1 and CDR2 are SNHLY and FYNNEI. The CDR3 sequence is 14 residues long. CDR3 residues: CASRNDRGHQPQHF. As DNA, the CDR3 is TGTGCCAGCAGAAACGACAGGGGCCATCAGCCCCAGCATTTT.

The chain recombines TRBV5-1 with TRBJ1-1; tentatively, D is TRBD1 (5 bases). In germline, CDR1 is SGHRS, CDR2 YFSETQ. Trimming shortened V by 0 bases and J by 5 bases, and 14 bases separated the two germline ends. The CDR3 sequence is 15 residues long. CDR3 amino acids: CASSLEGRGDTEAFF. The CDR3 DNA follows: TGCGCCAGCAGCTTGGAAGGGCGAGGGGATACTGAAGCTTTCTTT.

This clonotype showed up just a few times. V and J are TRBV6-2 or TRBV6-3 and TRBJ1-1, with 7 nucleotides matching TRBD1. The V gene end was trimmed by 6 bases and the J gene end by 1 base; junction bases not matched to a gene: 8. The CDR3 runs 15 residues. Germline CDR1 reads MNHEY; CDR2 reads SVGEGT. CDR3 bases: TGTGCCAGCAGCAGAAGGGACAGACGGAACACTGAAGCTTTCTTT. It is translated as CASSRRDRRNTEAFF.

V and J are TRBV20-1 and TRBJ2-1; D ambiguous. The CDR3 length is 16 residues. In germline, CDR1 is DFQATT, CDR2 SNEGSKA (reference sequence). V was clipped by 0 bases and J by 10 bases, with 22 bases between them. The CDR3 reads CSARDQGDQNQYEQFF. The CDR3 bases are TGCAGTGCTAGAGATCAAGGCGACCAAAACCAGTACGAGCAGTTCTTC.

CDR3 DNA sequence: TGCAGTGCTAGTCCCGAAGCCCGGAGGCCCCAGTACTTC. Its translation: CSASPEARRPQYF. The gene calls are TRBV20-1 and TRBJ2-5; possible D gene TRBD2, 5 bases. There are 13 residues in the CDR3. Germline CDR1 reads DFQATT; CDR2 reads SNEGSKA (reference sequence). With 3 bases removed from V and 9 bases from J, the gap between germline ends came to 17 bases.

The chain has TRBV20-1 and TRBJ2-3, with D perhaps given as TRBD1 or TRBD2 (6 bases each). The CDR3 has 13 residues. V was trimmed by 2 bases and J by 6 bases, leaving 12 bases between them. Germline V lookup: CDR1 DFQATT, CDR2 SNEGSKA (reference sequence). The CDR3 DNA reads as TGCAGTGCTAGATTACAGGGAGGCGATACGCAGTATTTT. It encodes CSARLQGGDTQYF.

The V and J genes are TRBV19 and TRBJ2-7, with D unresolved. There are 14 residues in the CDR3. With 3 bases removed from V and 2 bases from J, the gap between germline ends came to 11 bases. The germline CDR1 and CDR2 sequences are LNHDA and SQIVND (reference sequence). The CDR3 here is CASSMSGNTYEQYF. The CDR3 nucleotides read TGTGCCAGTAGTATGTCAGGAAATACCTACGAGCAGTACTTC.

This chain uses TRBV13 with TRBJ1-2, with 8 bases that match TRBD1. The CDR3 loop spans 16 amino acids. V gave up 4 bases and J gave up 2 bases; unmatched junction bases: 9. Germline-derived CDR1 and CDR2 are PRHDT and FYEKMQ (reference sequence). The CDR3, as DNA: TGTGCCAGCAGCTCCGAAGGGGGGGACAGGAACTATGGCTACACCTTC. It encodes CASSSEGGDRNYGYTF.

The V call is TRBV7-9, the J call TRBJ2-1; 7 nucleotides align to TRBD2. The V gene's germline CDR1 is SEHNR and CDR2 FQNEAQ (reference sequence). This CDR3 spans 15 amino acids. Trimming removed 3 bases from V and 7 bases from J; junction bases left unmatched: 9. DNA for the CDR3: TGTGCCAGCAGCTTGGTTAGCGGGTTTTTAAATGAGCAGTTCTTC. This gives the protein CASSLVSGFLNEQFF.

The chain joins TRBV20-1 to TRBJ1-2; D unresolved. CDR1 and CDR2 from the germline V gene are DFQATT and SNEGSKA (reference sequence). V was cut by 3 bases and J by 7 bases, with 6 bases left in between. The CDR3 spans 10 residues. DNA for the CDR3: TGCAGTGCTAGTCCCGCTGGCTACACCTTC. Translation: CSASPAGYTF.

This clonotype was seen at least ten times. The chain uses TRBV14 and TRBJ2-3; D uncertain. V was trimmed by 6 bases and J by 6 bases, leaving 13 bases between them. The V gene's germline CDR1 is SGHDN and CDR2 FVKESK. CDR3 length equals 13 residues. The CDR3: CASSDKMEDTQYF. CDR3 DNA sequence: TGTGCCAGCAGTGACAAAATGGAGGATACGCAGTATTTT.

This clonotype was counted a few times. The rearrangement joins TRBV12-3 or TRBV12-4 to TRBJ2-1; the D gene is possibly TRBD1 (5 bases). Judging by the DNA end, TRBJ2-7 fits better; the J call may be wrong. The CDR3 sequence is 14 residues long. CDR3 nucleotide sequence: TGTGCCAGCCAAACAGGAAGCTCCTACAATGAGCAGTACTTC. This codes for CASQTGSSYNEQYF.

A few counts support this clonotype. This chain's CDR3 is CASSLAGGGLVTQYF. Here the CDR3 DNA reads TGTGCCAGCAGCTTAGCGGGAGGTGGTTTAGTTACGCAGTATTTT. The genes are TRBV7-2 and TRBJ2-3; perhaps TRBD2 as D (6 bases). The CDR3 runs 15 residues. Germline values: CDR1 SGHTA, CDR2 FQGNSA. Between the trimmed V and J ends, which lost 0 bases and 8 bases, there was a span of 15 bases.

This clonotype was detected ten times or more. The genes are TRBV7-7 and TRBJ2-5; TRBD2 matches at 8 bases. The CDR3 covers 15 residues. Germline CDR1 SSHAT, CDR2 FNYEAQ (reference sequence). V was clipped by 5 bases and J by 3 bases; unmatched bases: 8. The CDR3 nucleotides read TGTGCCAGCAGCGCGCAACTAGCGGACAAAGAGACCCAGTACTTC. Protein product: CASSAQLADKETQYF.

This chain joins TRBV7-2 and TRBJ2-1, with 7 bases that match TRBD1. The assigned J gene may be wrong: the sequence end matches TRBJ2-7 better. Germline CDR1 and CDR2: SGHTA and FQGNSA. This CDR3 region has 13 residues. CDR3 region: CATQGQSNNEQYF. In DNA form, the CDR3 reads TGTGCCACCCAGGGACAGTCCAACAATGAGCAGTACTTC.

V usage is TRBV25-1 and J usage is TRBJ2-7; 7 nucleotides match TRBD1. This CDR3 is built from 13 residues. V shed 7 bases, J shed 1 base, and the junction held 4 bases outside the gene matches. Germline CDR1 reads MGHDK; CDR2 reads SYGVNS. The CDR3 sequence: CASNGDSSYEQYF. The CDR3, as DNA: TGTGCCAGCAATGGGGACAGTTCCTACGAGCAGTACTTC.

The J gene is TRBJ2-5, the V gene TRBV4-3; D remains unclear. This CDR3 is 15 amino acids long. With 0 bases removed from V and 2 bases from J, the gap between germline ends came to 10 bases. Germline V gene sequence: CDR1 LGHNA, CDR2 YSLEER. The CDR3 spells CASSQDSQTQETQYF. CDR3 in DNA: TGCGCCAGCAGCCAAGATAGCCAGACGCAAGAGACCCAGTACTTC.

This clonotype was seen at least ten times. The CDR3 region has the DNA TGTGCCAGCAGCCAAGAGGGCAGACTCGGCTATGGCTACACCTTC. Translated, it gives CASSQEGRLGYGYTF. The rearrangement uses TRBV4-2 and TRBJ1-2; no definite D call. Trimming shortened V by 0 bases and J by 4 bases, and 12 bases separated the two germline ends. Germline V gene lookup returns CDR1 LGHNA and CDR2 YNFKEQ. This CDR3 contains 15 residues.

This sequence joins TRBV20-1 and TRBJ1-4; tentatively, D is TRBD1 (5 bases). CDR1 is DFQATT and CDR2 is SNEGSKA in the germline V gene (reference sequence). Deletions cut 0 bases from V and 7 bases from J, with 15 bases between. The CDR3 covers 15 residues. The CDR3, as DNA: TGCAGTGCTAGAGATCTTCAGGGAACGGGTGAAAAACTGTTTTTT. Encoded protein: CSARDLQGTGEKLFF.

This clonotype was observed a handful of times. This chain links TRBV12-3 or TRBV12-4 with TRBJ1-4; 7 nucleotides agree with TRBD1. CDR3 length equals 16 residues. V lost 2 bases to trimming and J lost 7 bases; unmatched junction nucleotides: 10. The CDR3 nucleotides read TGTGCCAGCAGTTTAAACGACAGGGAGAGAAGTGAAAAACTGTTTTTT. It encodes CASSLNDRERSEKLFF.

V gene TRBV20-1 combines with J gene TRBJ2-3; 9 bases map to TRBD2. CDR1 is DFQATT, CDR2 SNEGSKA, per germline (reference sequence). The CDR3 covers 15 residues. After removal of 2 bases from V and 3 bases from J, the junction contained 6 bases not matched to a gene. CDR3 in amino acids: CSARPLAGMTDTQYF. CDR3 bases: TGCAGTGCTAGACCTCTAGCGGGGATGACAGATACGCAGTATTTT.